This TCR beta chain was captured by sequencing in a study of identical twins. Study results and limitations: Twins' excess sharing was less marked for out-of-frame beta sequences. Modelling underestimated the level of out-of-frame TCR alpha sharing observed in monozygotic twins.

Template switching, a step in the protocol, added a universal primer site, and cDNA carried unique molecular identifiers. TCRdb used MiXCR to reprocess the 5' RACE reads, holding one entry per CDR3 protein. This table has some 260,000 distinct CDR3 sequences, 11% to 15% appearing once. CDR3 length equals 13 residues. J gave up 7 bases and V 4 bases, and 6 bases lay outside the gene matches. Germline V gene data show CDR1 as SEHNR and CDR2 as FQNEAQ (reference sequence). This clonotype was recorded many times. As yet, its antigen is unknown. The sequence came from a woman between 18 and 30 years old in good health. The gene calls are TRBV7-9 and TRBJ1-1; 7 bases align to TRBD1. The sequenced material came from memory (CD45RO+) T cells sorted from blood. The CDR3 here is CASSSSGGNEAFF. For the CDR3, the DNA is TGTGCCAGCAGCTCCTCAGGGGGGAATGAAGCTTTCTTT.